What follows are 18 T cell receptor beta chains derived from one specimen sequenced in a study of T cell responses to AZD1222 COVID-19 vaccine. TCRdb keeps only in-frame clones here, not all; method: immunoSEQ multiplex PCR. Of about 130,000 clones listed, approximately 83% are singletons. The sequenced sample was peripheral blood, obtained on day 0 of AZD1222 vaccination. These receptors were collected from an adult in good health.

This chain connects TRBV7-6 to TRBJ2-2, with a possible D match to TRBD2 (6 bases). This CDR3 comprises 14 residues. Per germline, CDR1 SGHVS and CDR2 FNYEAQ. Trimming left V 0 bases short and J 6 bases short, with 8 bases between. In DNA, the CDR3 is TGTGCCAGCAGCTTAGCCCCGGGGGCCGGGGAGCTGTTTTTT. Encoded protein: CASSLAPGAGELFF.

This clone appeared a single time. The V and J genes are TRBV2 and TRBJ2-7, with D maybe TRBD1 (6 bases). Trimming left V 2 bases short and J 1 base short, with 9 bases between. CDR3 length: 14 residues. CDR1 SNHLY and CDR2 FYNNEI come from the germline V gene. CDR3 DNA: TGTGCCAGCAGTGAACAGGGGCCGTCCTACGAGCAGTACTTC. Translating gives CASSEQGPSYEQYF.

This clone showed up just a few times. The chain carries TRBV5-1 and TRBJ1-6; D is unclear. CDR1 and CDR2 from the germline V gene are SGHRS and YFSETQ. Deletions cut 4 bases from V and 9 bases from J, with 11 bases between. The CDR3 is 13 amino acids. The CDR3 protein is CASSGEGTSPLHF. The CDR3 DNA reads as TGCGCCAGCAGCGGGGAGGGAACTTCACCCCTCCACTTT.

This clone came up once. The rearrangement joins TRBV19 to TRBJ1-1; possible D gene TRBD1, 5 bases. Per germline, CDR1 LNHDA and CDR2 SQIVND (reference sequence). V lost 5 bases to trimming and J lost 1 base, with 8 bases between them. The CDR3 is made up of 13 amino acids. The CDR3 DNA sequence: TGTGCCAGTAGTTTGCAGGGGAACACTGAAGCTTTCTTT. Translation gives CASSLQGNTEAFF.

This chain joins TRBV7-6 and TRBJ2-3, with 10 positions matching TRBD2. V shed 3 bases, J shed 2 bases, and the junction held 5 bases outside the gene matches. CDR3 size: 16 residues. Germline CDR1 reads SGHVS; CDR2 reads FNYEAQ. Written as DNA, the CDR3 is TGTGCCAGCAGCTTTATAGCGGGGGGAACCACAGATACGCAGTATTTT. Its protein is CASSFIAGGTTDTQYF.

This chain links TRBV7-9 with TRBJ2-3; TRBD1 aligns across 7 bases. With V trimmed by 1 base and J by 1 base, 11 bases remained unmatched. CDR1 and CDR2 (germline): SEHNR, FQNEAQ (reference sequence). The CDR3 contains 18 residues. The CDR3 DNA sequence: TGTGCCAGCAGCTTAGGGTTGATCCGTGACAGGGGCACAGATACGCAGTATTTT. This translates into CASSLGLIRDRGTDTQYF.

The genes are TRBV5-5 and TRBJ1-5; 9 bases agree with TRBD1. The CDR3 is 14 amino acids. The germline CDR1 and CDR2 sequences are SGHKS and YYEKEE (reference sequence). Trimming removed 3 bases from V and 9 bases from J; junction bases left unmatched: 7. DNA of the CDR3: TGTGCCAGCAGCTCCGGGACAGGGACCGGGCCCCAGCATTTT. This translates into CASSSGTGTGPQHF.

CDR3 DNA: TGTGCCAGCAGCCCGCGGGGAAGGGATGAGCAGTTCTTC. It specifies CASSPRGRDEQFF. This rearrangement joins TRBV7-3 to TRBJ2-1; a possible D gene is TRBD2 (6 bases). The ends were cut back, 5 bases at V and 8 bases at J, with 13 bases in the middle. This CDR3 is 13 amino acids long. Germline V gene lookup returns CDR1 SGHTA and CDR2 FQGTGA.

The chain carries TRBV19 and TRBJ1-1; D might be TRBD1 (5 bases). V was trimmed by 9 bases and J by 3 bases, leaving 20 bases between them. The CDR3 runs to 15 residues. Germline CDR1 and CDR2: LNHDA and SQIVND (reference sequence). The CDR3 is CASKTGFGWYTEAFF. CDR3 DNA: TGTGCCAGCAAAACAGGTTTCGGGTGGTACACTGAAGCTTTCTTT.

The V and J genes are TRBV9 and TRBJ2-5; D not resolved. Between the trimmed V and J ends, which lost 0 bases and 3 bases, there was a span of 6 bases. The germline CDR1 and CDR2 sequences are SGDLS and YYNGEE. The CDR3 runs 13 residues. The CDR3 here is CASSVGRKETQYF. In nucleotides, the CDR3 is TGTGCCAGCAGCGTAGGAAGAAAAGAGACCCAGTACTTC.

The gene calls are TRBV6-5 and TRBJ2-5; possibly TRBD2 for D (5 bases). Between the trimmed V and J ends, which lost 0 bases and 5 bases, there was a span of 13 bases. The CDR3 totals 15 residues. Germline V gene sequence: CDR1 MNHEY, CDR2 SVGAGI. The CDR3 here is CASSYSDRGEETQYF. The CDR3 bases are TGTGCCAGCAGTTACTCGGACCGGGGTGAGGAGACCCAGTACTTC.

The chain employs TRBV6-5 and TRBJ1-2, with 9 bases that match TRBD1. Germline V gene sequence: CDR1 MNHEY, CDR2 SVGAGI. After removal of 6 bases from V and 7 bases from J, the junction contained 12 bases not matched to a gene. This CDR3 is 15 amino acids long. The CDR3 region has the DNA TGTGCCAGCAGAGACGGGACAGGGCGGTTTGCTGGCTACACCTTC. This encodes CASRDGTGRFAGYTF.

This clone has a handful of counts. This chain links TRBV15 with TRBJ2-1, with 11 bases identical to TRBD2. The CDR3 contains 22 residues. The junction had 23 bases not matched to a gene; V was cut back by 7 bases and J by 0 bases. Germline CDR1 and CDR2: LNHNV and YYDKDF (reference sequence). CDR3 bases: TGTGCCACCATAGGGAGAGTGACTAGCGGGAAAAAAGTGGGACGCTCCTACAATGAGCAGTTCTTC. Residues: CATIGRVTSGKKVGRSYNEQFF.

The chain couples TRBV5-1 to TRBJ1-6; D may be TRBD1 (5 bases). The CDR3 sequence is 14 residues long. The ends were cut back, 4 bases at V and 5 bases at J, with 10 bases in the middle. Germline V gene data show CDR1 as SGHRS and CDR2 as YFSETQ. CDR3 in DNA: TGCGCCAGCAGCGCGGACACTAATAATTCACCCCTCCACTTT. It is translated as CASSADTNNSPLHF.

This chain connects TRBV27 to TRBJ2-7; 8 bases are shared with TRBD1. CDR1 MNHEY and CDR2 SMNVEV come from the germline V gene (reference sequence). The J segment lost 3 bases and the V segment lost 1 base, leaving 5 bases of the junction unmatched. The CDR3 contains 15 residues. CDR3: CASSLWGGQGYEQYF. DNA for the CDR3: TGTGCCAGCAGTTTATGGGGTGGACAGGGCTACGAGCAGTACTTC.

The chain joins TRBV5-1 to TRBJ1-6; TRBD1 matches at 7 bases. V shed 1 base, J shed 9 bases, and the junction held 4 bases outside the gene matches. The CDR3 sequence is 14 residues long. Germline V gene sequence: CDR1 SGHRS, CDR2 YFSETQ. The CDR3 bases are TGCGCCAGCAGCTTGTTAGGGGGCATTTCACCCCTCCACTTT. It is translated as CASSLLGGISPLHF.

The chain recombines TRBV7-6 with TRBJ2-3; D assignment may be TRBD1 or TRBD2 (6 bases each). Trimming removed 5 bases from V and 2 bases from J, with 14 bases in between. The CDR3 length is 15 residues. The germline V gene encodes CDR1 SGHVS and CDR2 FNYEAQ. The CDR3 DNA reads TGTGCCAGCAGCCGGAGGGGGTTGAACACAGATACGCAGTATTTT. Protein sequence: CASSRRGLNTDTQYF. The full variable domain, with the rest looked up from reference TRBV7-6 and TRBJ2-3, is GAGVSQSPRYKVTKRGQDVALRCDPISGHVSLYWYRQALGQGPEFLTYFNYEAQQDKSGLPNDRFSAERPEGSISTLTIQRTEQRDSAMYRCASSRRGLNTDTQYFGPGTRLTVL.

This chain connects TRBV5-8 to TRBJ2-5, with D possibly being TRBD2 (6 bases). The CDR3 totals 13 residues. Germline-derived CDR1 and CDR2 are SGHTS and YDEGEE. V lost 2 bases and J lost 7, with 12 bases in between. The CDR3 nucleotides read TGTGCCAGCAGCTTCATACTAGCTGGGACCCAGTACTTC. Translation: CASSFILAGTQYF.